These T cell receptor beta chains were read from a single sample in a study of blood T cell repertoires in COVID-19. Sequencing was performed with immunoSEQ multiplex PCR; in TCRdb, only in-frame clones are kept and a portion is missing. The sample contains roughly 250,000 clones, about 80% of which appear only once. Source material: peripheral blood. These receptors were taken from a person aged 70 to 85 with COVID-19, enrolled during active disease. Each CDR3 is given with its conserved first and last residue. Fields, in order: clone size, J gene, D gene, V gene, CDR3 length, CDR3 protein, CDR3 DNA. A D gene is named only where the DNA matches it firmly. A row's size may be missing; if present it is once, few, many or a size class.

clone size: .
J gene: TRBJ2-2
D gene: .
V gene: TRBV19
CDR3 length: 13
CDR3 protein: CASSGSLPGELFF
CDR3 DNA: TGTGCCAGTAGCGGGAGTCTTCCCGGGGAGCTGTTTTTT

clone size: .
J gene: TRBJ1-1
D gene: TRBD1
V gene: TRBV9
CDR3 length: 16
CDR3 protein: CASSQRTGRRNTEAFF
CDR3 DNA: TGTGCCAGCAGCCAAAGGACAGGGAGGCGGAACACTGAAGCTTTCTTT

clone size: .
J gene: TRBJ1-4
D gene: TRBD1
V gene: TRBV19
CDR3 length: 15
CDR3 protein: CASSPPTGFLEKLFF
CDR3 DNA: TGTGCCAGTAGTCCGCCGACAGGGTTTTTGGAAAAACTGTTTTTT

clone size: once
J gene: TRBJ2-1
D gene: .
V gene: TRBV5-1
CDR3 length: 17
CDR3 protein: CASSLDGSAFTLGEQFF
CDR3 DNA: TGCGCCAGCAGCTTGGATGGCTCAGCGTTTACGTTAGGTGAGCAGTTCTTC

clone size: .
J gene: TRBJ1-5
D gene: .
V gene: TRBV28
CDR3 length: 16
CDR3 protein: CASSLLSTVSNQPQHF
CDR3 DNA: TGTGCCAGCAGTTTATTATCCACAGTTAGCAATCAGCCCCAGCATTTT

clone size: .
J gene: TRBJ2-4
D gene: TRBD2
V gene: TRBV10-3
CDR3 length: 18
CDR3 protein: CAISKRATSGRAKNIQYF
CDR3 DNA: TGTGCCATCAGTAAACGGGCCACTAGCGGGAGAGCCAAAAACATTCAGTACTTC

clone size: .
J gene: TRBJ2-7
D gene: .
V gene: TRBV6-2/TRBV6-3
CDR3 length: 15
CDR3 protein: CASSFDQGASYEQYF
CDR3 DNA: TGTGCCAGCAGTTTTGACCAAGGGGCATCCTACGAGCAGTACTTC

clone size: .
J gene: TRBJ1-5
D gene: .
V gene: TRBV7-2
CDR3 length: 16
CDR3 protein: CASSLGTNGGNQPQHF
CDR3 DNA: TGTGCCAGCAGCTTAGGCACTAACGGAGGGAATCAGCCCCAGCATTTT

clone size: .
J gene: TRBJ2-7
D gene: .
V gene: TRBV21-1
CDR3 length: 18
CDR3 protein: CASNLQGSVSPISYEQYF
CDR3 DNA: TGTGCCAGCAACTTACAGGGGTCCGTTTCTCCCATCTCCTACGAGCAGTACTTC

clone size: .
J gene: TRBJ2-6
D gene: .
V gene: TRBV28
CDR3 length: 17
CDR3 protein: CASSSPTLASGANVLTF
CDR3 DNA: TGTGCCAGCAGTTCCCCGACACTCGCGTCTGGGGCCAACGTCCTGACTTTC

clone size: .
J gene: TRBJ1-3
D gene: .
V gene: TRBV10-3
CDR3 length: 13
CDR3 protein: CAAAPLTGNTIYF
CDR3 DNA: TGTGCCGCCGCCCCTCTAACTGGAAACACCATATATTTT

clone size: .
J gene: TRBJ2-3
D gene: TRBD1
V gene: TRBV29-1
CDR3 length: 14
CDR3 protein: CSVDQGTGYDTQYF
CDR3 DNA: TGCAGCGTGGACCAAGGGACAGGGTACGATACGCAGTATTTT

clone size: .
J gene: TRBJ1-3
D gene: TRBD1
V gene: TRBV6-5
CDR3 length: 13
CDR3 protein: CASSQGAKNTIYF
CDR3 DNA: TGTGCCAGCTCACAGGGGGCAAAAAACACCATATATTTT

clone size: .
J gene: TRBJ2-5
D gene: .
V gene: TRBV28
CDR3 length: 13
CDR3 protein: CASSFPGSETQYF
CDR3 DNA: TGTGCCAGCAGTTTCCCGGGAAGCGAGACCCAGTACTTC

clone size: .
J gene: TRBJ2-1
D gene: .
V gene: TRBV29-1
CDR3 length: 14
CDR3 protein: CSAEPARADNEQFF
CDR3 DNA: TGCAGCGCCGAGCCAGCCAGGGCCGACAATGAGCAGTTCTTC

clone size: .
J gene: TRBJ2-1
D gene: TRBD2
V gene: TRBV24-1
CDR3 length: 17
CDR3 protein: CATSGPVLAGADNEQFF
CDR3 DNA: TGTGCCACCAGTGGCCCAGTTCTAGCGGGAGCAGACAATGAGCAGTTCTTC

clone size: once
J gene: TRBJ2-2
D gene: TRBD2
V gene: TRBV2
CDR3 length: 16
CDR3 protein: CASSEGLAGEHGELFF
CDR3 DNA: TGTGCCAGCAGTGAAGGGCTAGCGGGAGAGCACGGGGAGCTGTTTTTT

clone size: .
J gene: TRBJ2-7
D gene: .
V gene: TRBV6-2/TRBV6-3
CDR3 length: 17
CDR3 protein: CASSYRPLTKDSYEQYF
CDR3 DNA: TGTGCCAGCAGTTATCGCCCCCTGACAAAGGACTCCTACGAGCAGTACTTC

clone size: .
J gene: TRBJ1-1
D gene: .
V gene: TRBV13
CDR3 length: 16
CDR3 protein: CASSSRNRQPNTEAFF
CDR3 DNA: TGTGCCAGCAGCTCGCGTAACAGGCAACCGAACACTGAAGCTTTCTTT

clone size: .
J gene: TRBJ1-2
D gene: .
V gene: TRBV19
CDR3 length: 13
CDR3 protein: CASSIEGGYGYTF
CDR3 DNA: TGTGCCAGTAGTATAGAAGGCGGCTATGGCTACACCTTC

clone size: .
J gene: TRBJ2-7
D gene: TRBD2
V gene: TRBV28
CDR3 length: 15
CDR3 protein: CASLNPSGRGYEQYF
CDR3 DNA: TGTGCCAGCCTAAACCCTAGCGGGAGGGGGTACGAGCAGTACTTC

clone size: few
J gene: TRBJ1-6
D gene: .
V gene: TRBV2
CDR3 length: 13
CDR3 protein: CASSDELNSPLHF
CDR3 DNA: TGTGCCAGCAGTGACGAGCTGAATTCACCCCTCCACTTT

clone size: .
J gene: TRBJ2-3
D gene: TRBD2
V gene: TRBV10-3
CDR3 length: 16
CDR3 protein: CAISERTSSSTDTQYF
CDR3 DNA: TGTGCCATCAGTGAGAGGACTAGCAGTAGCACAGATACGCAGTATTTT

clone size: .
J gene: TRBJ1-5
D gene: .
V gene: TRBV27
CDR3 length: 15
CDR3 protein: CASRFSGNSNQPQHF
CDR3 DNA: TGTGCCAGCAGGTTTTCGGGGAATAGCAATCAGCCCCAGCATTTT

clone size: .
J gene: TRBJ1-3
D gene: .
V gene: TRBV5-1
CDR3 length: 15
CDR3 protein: CASSLTGTSGNTIYF
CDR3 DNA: TGCGCCAGCAGCTTAACAGGGACCTCTGGAAACACCATATATTTT

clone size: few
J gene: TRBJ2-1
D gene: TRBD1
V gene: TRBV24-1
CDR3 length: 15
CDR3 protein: CATMTTPGQGNEQFF
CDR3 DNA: TGTGCCACTATGACAACCCCGGGACAGGGGAATGAGCAGTTCTTC

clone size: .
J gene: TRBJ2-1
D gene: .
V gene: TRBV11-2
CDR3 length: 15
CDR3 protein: CASSVGGVSYNEQFF
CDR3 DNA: TGTGCCAGCAGCGTCGGGGGAGTCTCCTACAATGAGCAGTTCTTC

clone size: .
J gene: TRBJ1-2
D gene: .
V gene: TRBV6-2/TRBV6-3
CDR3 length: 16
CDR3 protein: CASSYRGSRSYYGYTF
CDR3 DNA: TGTGCCAGCAGTTACCGGGGGAGTCGGAGTTACTATGGCTACACCTTC

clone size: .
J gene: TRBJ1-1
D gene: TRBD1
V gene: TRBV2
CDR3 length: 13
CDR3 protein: CASRQDRGTEAFF
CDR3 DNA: TGTGCCAGCAGGCAAGACAGGGGCACTGAAGCTTTCTTT

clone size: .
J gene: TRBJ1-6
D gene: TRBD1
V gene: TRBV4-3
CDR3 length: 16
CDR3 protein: CASSQVNIGGSSPLHF
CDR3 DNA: TGCGCCAGCAGCCAAGTTAATATAGGGGGCAGTTCACCCCTCCACTTT

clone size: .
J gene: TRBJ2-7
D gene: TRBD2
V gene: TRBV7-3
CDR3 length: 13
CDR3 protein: CASARFGGDEQYF
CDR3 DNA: TGTGCCAGCGCCCGATTCGGGGGGGACGAGCAGTACTTC

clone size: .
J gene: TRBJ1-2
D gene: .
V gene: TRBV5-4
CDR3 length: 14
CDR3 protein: CASTGGRYVDGYTF
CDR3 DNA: TGTGCCAGCACGGGAGGACGTTATGTGGATGGCTACACCTTC

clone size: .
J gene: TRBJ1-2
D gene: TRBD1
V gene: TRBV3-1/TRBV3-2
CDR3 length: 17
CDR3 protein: CASSQSVYRGQNYGYTF
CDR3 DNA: TGTGCCAGCAGCCAATCAGTATACAGGGGGCAGAACTATGGCTACACCTTC

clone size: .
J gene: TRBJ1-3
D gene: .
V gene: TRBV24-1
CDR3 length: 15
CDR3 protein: CATSDPNQEGDTIYF
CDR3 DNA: TGTGCCACCAGTGATCCAAATCAAGAGGGGGACACCATATATTTT

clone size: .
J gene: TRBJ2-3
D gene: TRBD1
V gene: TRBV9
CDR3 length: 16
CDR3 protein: CVSSFAGTGLTDTQYF
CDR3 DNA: TGTGTCAGCAGCTTTGCCGGGACAGGACTCACAGATACGCAGTATTTT

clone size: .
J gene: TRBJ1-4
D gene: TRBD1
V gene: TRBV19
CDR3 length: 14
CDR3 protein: CASKQGVTNEKLFF
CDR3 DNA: TGTGCCAGTAAGCAGGGGGTCACTAATGAAAAACTGTTTTTT

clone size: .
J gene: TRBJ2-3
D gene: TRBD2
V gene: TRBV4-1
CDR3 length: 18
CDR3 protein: CASSQDTPGTSGRTTQYF
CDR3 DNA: TGCGCCAGCAGCCAAGATACCCCCGGGACTAGCGGGAGGACTACGCAGTATTTT

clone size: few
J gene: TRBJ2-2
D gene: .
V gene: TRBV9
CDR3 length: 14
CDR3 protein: CASSVSAATGELFF
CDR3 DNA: TGTGCCAGCAGCGTTAGCGCGGCCACCGGGGAGCTGTTTTTT

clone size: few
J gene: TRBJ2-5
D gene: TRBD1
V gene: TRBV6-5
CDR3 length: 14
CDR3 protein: CASTGGSMGETQYF
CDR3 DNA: TGTGCCAGCACAGGGGGTAGCATGGGAGAGACCCAGTACTTC

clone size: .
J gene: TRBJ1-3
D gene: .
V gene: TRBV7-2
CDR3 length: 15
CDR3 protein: CASSQKGLSGNTIYF
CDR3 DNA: TGTGCCAGCAGTCAGAAAGGACTCTCTGGAAACACCATATATTTT

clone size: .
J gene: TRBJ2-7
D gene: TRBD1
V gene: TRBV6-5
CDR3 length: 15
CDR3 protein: CASSQTYRGIYEQYF
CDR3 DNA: TGTGCCAGCAGTCAAACTTACAGGGGCATATACGAGCAGTACTTC

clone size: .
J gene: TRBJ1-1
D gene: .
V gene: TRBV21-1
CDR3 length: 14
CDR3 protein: CASSNSSGYLEAFF
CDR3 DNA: TGTGCCAGCAGCAATAGTTCAGGGTATCTTGAAGCTTTCTTT

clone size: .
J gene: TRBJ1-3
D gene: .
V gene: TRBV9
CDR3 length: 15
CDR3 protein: CASSVFGVGRNTIYF
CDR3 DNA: TGTGCCAGCAGCGTATTCGGGGTGGGCCGAAACACCATATATTTT